This note documents a single T cell receptor (beta chain) sequence. Antigen: not known. V lost 4 bases and J lost 5; bases outside the gene matches: 7. CDR3 length: 14 amino acids. Germline V gene lookup returns CDR1 SGHNT and CDR2 YYREEE (reference sequence). Clones were read by immunoSEQ multiplex PCR, and TCRdb kept only the in-frame ones, dropping some. This table has 150,000 or so clones, 86% appearing once. This entry is derived from a study of T cell responses to AZD1222 COVID-19 vaccine. Study-wide findings and caveats: Targets within unmutated variant regions were reportedly found for nearly half of spike-specific TCRs. Just five or six AZD1222 recipients were seropositive at baseline.

The sample was peripheral blood, taken on day 0 of MenACWY control vaccination. V is TRBV5-4 and J is TRBJ1-1; the match to TRBD1 covers 8 bases. This receptor was taken from an adult in good health. The CDR3 loop reads CASSPDRADTEAFF. The DNA for the CDR3 is TGTGCCAGCAGCCCGGACAGGGCGGATACTGAAGCTTTCTTT. Using reference TRBV5-4 and TRBJ1-1 for the parts outside the CDR3, the full variable domain is ETGVTQSPTHLIKTRGQQVTLRCSSQSGHNTVSWYQQALGQGPQFIFQYYREEENGRGNFPPRFSGLQFPNYSSELNVNALELDDSALYLCASSPDRADTEAFFGQGTRLTVV.